The 30 T cell receptor beta chains below all came from one sample that was sequenced in a study of cytomegalovirus exposure and HLA in healthy donors. A multiplex PCR was run with 60 Vbeta primers and 13 Jbeta primers. The method was immunoSEQ multiplex PCR; TCRdb's version includes in-frame clones alone and lacks a portion of them. The repertoire table contains 53,000 or so clones. The sequenced sample consisted of PBMCs. The receptors here all came from a male donor in good health and CMV-seropositive.

The V call is TRBV7-3, the J call TRBJ2-3; 9 positions match TRBD2. The CDR3 runs to 16 residues. Germline V gives CDR1 SGHTA, CDR2 FQGTGA. V was pared by 6 bases and J by 6 bases, with 13 bases of the junction left unmatched. This chain's CDR3 is CASSLGSSGVPDTQYF. CDR3 nucleotide sequence: TGTGCCAGCAGTTTAGGGTCTAGCGGGGTCCCGGATACGCAGTATTTT.

This rearrangement joins TRBV25-1 to TRBJ1-2, with D hard to call. With 3 bases removed from V and 1 base from J, the gap between germline ends came to 6 bases. This CDR3 region has 13 residues. Germline V gene sequence: CDR1 MGHDK, CDR2 SYGVNS. The CDR3 region has the DNA TGTGCCAGCAGTGACGAACTTAACTATGGCTACACCTTC. This gives the protein CASSDELNYGYTF.

The genes are TRBV2 and TRBJ2-3, with D possibly TRBD2 on 6 matching bases. Germline V gene lookup returns CDR1 SNHLY and CDR2 FYNNEI. V was clipped by 2 bases and J by 0 bases, with 9 bases between them. The CDR3 runs to 15 residues. CDR3 bases: TGTGCCAGCAGTGAAAGCCGGGAGAGCACAGATACGCAGTATTTT. Amino acids: CASSESRESTDTQYF.

The chain uses TRBV25-1 and TRBJ2-7, with TRBD1 matching 11 bases. CDR3 length: 16 residues. V was pared by 1 base and J by 5 bases, with 7 bases of the junction left unmatched. Germline assignment: CDR1 MGHDK and CDR2 SYGVNS. The CDR3 bases are TGTGCCAGCAGTGAATTTGGACAGGGGGCGCGCAACGAGCAGTACTTC. Protein: CASSEFGQGARNEQYF.

The chain uses TRBV5-4 and TRBJ2-1; perhaps TRBD1 as D (5 bases). Germline CDR1 is SGHNT and CDR2 is YYREEE (reference sequence). CDR3 length equals 15 residues. Trimming stripped 0 bases from V and 1 base from J, with 8 bases between. CDR3: CASSLAQGSYNEQFF. CDR3 nucleotides: TGTGCCAGCAGCTTGGCCCAGGGATCCTACAATGAGCAGTTCTTC.

The rearrangement joins TRBV27 to TRBJ1-5; 8 positions agree with TRBD1. The V gene end was trimmed by 6 bases and the J gene end by 5 bases; junction bases not matched to a gene: 3. The CDR3 consists of 13 residues. Germline V lookup: CDR1 MNHEY, CDR2 SMNVEV (reference sequence). The CDR3: CASRLTGDQPQHF. The CDR3 DNA sequence: TGTGCCAGCAGGTTGACAGGGGATCAGCCCCAGCATTTT.

The CDR3, as DNA: TGTGCCAGCAGCTTATATGGGGGCGCCTACGAGCAGTACTTC. Protein: CASSLYGGAYEQYF. The chain has TRBV7-3 and TRBJ2-7; D is possibly TRBD1 (6 bases). The germline CDR1 and CDR2 sequences are SGHTA and FQGTGA. This CDR3 region has 14 residues. V was clipped by 2 bases and J by 2 bases, with 10 bases between them.

The chain uses TRBV18 and TRBJ2-7, with a possible D match to TRBD1 (6 bases). Between the trimmed V and J ends, which lost 3 bases and 0 bases, there was a span of 6 bases. The CDR3 covers 13 residues. Germline CDR1 is KGHSH and CDR2 is LQKENI. The CDR3 region has the DNA TGTGCCAGCTCACCGGACAGCTCCTACGAGCAGTACTTC. As protein: CASSPDSSYEQYF.

The chain couples TRBV28 to TRBJ2-3; weak D call: TRBD2 (6 bases). V was cut by 3 bases and J by 6 bases, with 13 bases left in between. Germline CDR1 reads MDHEN; CDR2 reads SYDVKM. The CDR3 covers 14 residues. The CDR3 loop is CASSLGLLVDTQYF. The CDR3 DNA reads as TGTGCCAGCAGTTTGGGACTCTTGGTCGATACGCAGTATTTT.

DNA of the CDR3: TGTGCCAGCGCCCGGACAGAAACCTACGAGCAGTACTTC. Translated: CASARTETYEQYF. The J gene is TRBJ2-7, the V gene TRBV2, with D possibly being TRBD1 (6 bases). V was cut by 8 bases and J by 2 bases, with 13 bases left in between. The CDR3 is 13 residues long. CDR1 and CDR2 (germline): SNHLY, FYNNEI.

The chain joins TRBV13 to TRBJ1-1; D is unresolved. The CDR3 spans 11 residues. V lost 8 bases and J lost 4, with 8 bases in between. CDR1 is PRHDT, CDR2 FYEKMQ, per germline (reference sequence). The CDR3 loop is CASADGTEAFF. In DNA, the CDR3 is TGTGCCAGCGCAGATGGCACTGAAGCTTTCTTT.

Remarks on this clone: Germline is not matched at one junction end, which may reflect a read error. The rearrangement links TRBV29-1 to TRBJ2-7; 10 positions agree with TRBD1. CDR1 is SQVTM, CDR2 ANQGSEA, per germline. This CDR3 region has 13 residues. The CDR3 region is CSVEGTGVGEQYF. The DNA for the CDR3 is TGCAGCGTCGAAGGGACAGGGGTTGGCGAGCAGTACTTC.

The chain joins TRBV12-5 to TRBJ2-5, with TRBD2 matching over 7 bases. Per the germline V gene, CDR1 is LGHNT and CDR2 is FRNRAP. With V trimmed by 0 bases and J by 1 base, 5 bases remained unmatched. This CDR3 contains 16 residues. CDR3 sequence reads: CASGLVPAGLQETQYF. The DNA of the CDR3 is TGTGCTAGTGGTTTGGTACCAGCGGGGCTCCAAGAGACCCAGTACTTC.

The chain couples TRBV10-3 to TRBJ1-2; 7 bases line up with TRBD1. The CDR3 totals 14 residues. The J segment lost 4 bases and the V segment lost 6 bases, leaving 8 bases of the junction unmatched. The germline V gene has CDR1 ENHRY and CDR2 SYGVKD. The CDR3 DNA reads as TGTGCCATCAGCGGAGGGGACAGCCTCTATGGCTACACCTTC. This encodes CAISGGDSLYGYTF.

This chain links TRBV19 with TRBJ1-2; 10 bases line up with TRBD1. V lost 7 bases to trimming and J lost 5 bases; unmatched junction nucleotides: 10. The CDR3 sequence is 15 residues long. CDR1 is LNHDA and CDR2 is SQIVND in the germline V gene (reference sequence). This chain's CDR3 is CASTNSDRGPYGYTF. DNA for the CDR3: TGTGCCAGTACCAACAGTGACAGGGGGCCATATGGCTACACCTTC.

The V and J genes are TRBV28 and TRBJ2-6; D not resolved. Per the germline V gene, CDR1 is MDHEN and CDR2 is SYDVKM. V lost 3 bases to trimming and J lost 6 bases, with 9 bases between them. The CDR3 totals 14 residues. This CDR3 is CASSFAAVANVLTF. The CDR3 DNA reads TGTGCCAGCAGTTTTGCGGCTGTGGCCAACGTCCTGACTTTC.

The genes are TRBV13 and TRBJ2-7; possibly TRBD1 for D (5 bases). The CDR3 is 12 residues long. Germline assignment: CDR1 PRHDT and CDR2 FYEKMQ (reference sequence). The ends were cut back, 8 bases at V and 2 bases at J, with 10 bases in the middle. The CDR3, as DNA: TGTGCCAGCGGTTGGACAACCTACGAGCAGTACTTC. As protein: CASGWTTYEQYF.

The J gene is TRBJ2-7, the V gene TRBV4-1, with 11 nucleotides matching TRBD1. In germline, CDR1 is MGHRA, CDR2 YSYEKL. J was trimmed by 6 bases and V by 1 base; bases with no gene match: 8. The CDR3 covers 16 residues. The CDR3 nucleotides are TGCGCCAGCAGCCAAGTTCTCCGGGACAGGGGGGTCGAGCAGTACTTC. It translates to CASSQVLRDRGVEQYF.

V gene TRBV7-9 combines with J gene TRBJ2-5, with D maybe TRBD2 (5 bases). The germline V gene has CDR1 SEHNR and CDR2 FQNEAQ (reference sequence). Trimming left V 5 bases short and J 5 bases short, with 18 bases between. The CDR3 covers 15 residues. Written as DNA, the CDR3 is TGTGCCAGCAGCCCTGGGAATAGCGACTGGGAGACCCAGTACTTC. This translates into CASSPGNSDWETQYF.

This CDR3 is CASSIGVTDTQYF. In DNA, the CDR3 is TGTGCCAGTAGTATCGGGGTCACAGATACGCAGTATTTT. The chain combines TRBV19 with TRBJ2-3, with D possibly being TRBD2 (5 bases). Trimming took off 3 bases at V and 2 bases at J, with 6 bases between the two ends. The CDR3 runs to 13 residues. Germline loops: CDR1 LNHDA, CDR2 SQIVND (reference sequence).

The genes are TRBV6-5 and TRBJ1-6; TRBD1 aligns across 9 bases. Trimming cost V 4 bases and J 13 bases; bases outside gene matches: 8. Per the germline V gene, CDR1 is MNHEY and CDR2 is SVGAGI. The CDR3 has 14 amino acids. CDR3: CASSLGQGLSPLHF. As DNA, the CDR3 is TGTGCCAGCAGTTTGGGACAGGGTCTTTCGCCCCTCCACTTT.

This chain uses TRBV5-6 with TRBJ2-2, with 8 bases lining up with TRBD1. Per the germline V gene, CDR1 is SGHDT and CDR2 is YYEEEE. The CDR3 loop spans 17 amino acids. J gave up 4 bases and V 0 bases, and 8 bases lay outside the gene matches. CDR3 DNA sequence: TGTGCCAGCAGCTTGGCAGACAGGGGTTTAGGCACCGGGGAGCTGTTTTTT. The encoded protein is CASSLADRGLGTGELFF.

DNA of the CDR3: TGTGCCAGCAGCCCAGGGGTTGGTAATGAAAAACTGTTTTTT. It is translated as CASSPGVGNEKLFF. The V call is TRBV6-5, the J call TRBJ1-4; TRBD1 might be the D (6 bases). The CDR3 sequence is 14 residues long. CDR1 is MNHEY and CDR2 is SVGAGI in the germline V gene. V lost 6 bases to trimming and J lost 4 bases, with 12 bases between them.

A remark on this clone: The identical CDR3 is also encoded by other nucleotide sequences in the sample. V gene TRBV18 combines with J gene TRBJ1-1, with TRBD1 matching 7 bases. With V trimmed by 6 bases and J by 4 bases, 11 bases remained unmatched. Germline assignment: CDR1 KGHSH and CDR2 LQKENI. The CDR3 length is 15 residues. CDR3 DNA sequence: TGTGCCAGCTCCCCTGCAGGGGGTGCGGGCACTGAAGCTTTCTTT. Translated: CASSPAGGAGTEAFF.

This sequence joins TRBV7-9 and TRBJ1-5, with 8 bases that match TRBD1. Trimming at V came to 7 bases and at J to 6 bases, leaving 8 bases not matched to a gene. The CDR3 covers 14 residues. Germline lookup yields CDR1 SEHNR and CDR2 FQNEAQ (reference sequence). The CDR3 is CASTPGQGSQPQHF. CDR3 DNA sequence: TGTGCCAGCACCCCCGGACAGGGTAGTCAGCCCCAGCATTTT.

V and J are TRBV7-2 and TRBJ2-7; TRBD2 matches 9 bases. The CDR3 covers 16 residues. Germline V gives CDR1 SGHTA, CDR2 FQGNSA. V lost 1 base and J lost 0; bases outside the gene matches: 4. This CDR3 reads CASSLVGGGASYEQYF. The CDR3 nucleotides are TGTGCCAGCAGCTTAGTAGGCGGGGGGGCCTCCTACGAGCAGTACTTC. Using reference TRBV7-2 and TRBJ2-7 for the parts outside the CDR3, the full variable domain is GAGVSQSPSNKVTEKGKDVELRCDPISGHTALYWYRQSLGQGLEFLIYFQGNSAPDKSGLPSDRFSAERTGGSVSTLTIQRTQQEDSAVYLCASSLVGGGASYEQYFGPGTRLTVT.

As to this clone: This sample also contains other DNA sequences that code for the same CDR3. The rearrangement uses TRBV30 and TRBJ1-1; D gene unclear. This CDR3 has 11 amino acids. Trimming took 5 bases from V and 7 from J, leaving 11 bases between them. The germline gives CDR1 GTSNPN, CDR2 SVGIG (reference sequence). The CDR3: CAWSGPDEAFF. CDR3 coding DNA: TGTGCCTGGTCAGGTCCTGATGAAGCTTTCTTT. The full variable domain, its missing parts supplied by reference TRBV30 and TRBJ1-1, is SQTIHQWPATLVQPVGSPLSLECTVEGTSNPNLYWYRQAAGRGLQLLFYSVGIGQISSEVPQNLSASRPQDRQFILSSKKLLLSDSGFYLCAWSGPDEAFFGQGTRLTVV.

The rearrangement links TRBV4-3 to TRBJ2-5, with 13 bases lining up with TRBD2. V shed 6 bases and J 5 bases; nucleotides not matched to a gene: 9. This CDR3 comprises 16 residues. The V gene's germline CDR1 is LGHNA and CDR2 YSLEER. The CDR3 bases are TGCGCCAGCAGTCAACTAGCGGGGGGGCTTGGGGAGACCCAGTACTTC. It yields the protein CASSQLAGGLGETQYF.

CDR3: CAWAGGAGGFYEQYF. The CDR3 region has the DNA TGTGCCTGGGCCGGGGGAGCGGGGGGCTTCTACGAGCAGTACTTC. The chain has TRBV30 and TRBJ2-7; 9 bases align to TRBD2. CDR1 is GTSNPN and CDR2 is SVGIG in the germline V gene (reference sequence). This CDR3 comprises 15 residues. V shed 5 bases and J 3 bases; nucleotides not matched to a gene: 11.

The chain links TRBV30 to TRBJ1-5; unclear D gene. In germline, CDR1 is GTSNPN, CDR2 SVGIG (reference sequence). Trimming removed 0 bases at V and 4 bases at J, with 7 bases between. The CDR3 is 13 residues long. As DNA, the CDR3 is TGTGCCTGGAGTGTACGAGTTAATCAGCCCCAGCATTTT. Protein product: CAWSVRVNQPQHF.